One sample yielded the 3 T cell receptor beta chains listed below, sequenced in a study of OX40 agonist ivuxolimab in advanced cancers. Some clones are missing from TCRdb's copy, which holds only in-frame ones; the method was immunoSEQ multiplex PCR. The sample includes around 68,000 clones, around 90% of them seen just once. This specimen was CD4+ or CD8+ T cells sorted from blood, taken in a trial of the OX40 agonist ivuxolimab. These receptors were obtained from an adult with an advanced solid tumor such as melanoma, head and neck, liver or kidney cancer.

This sequence joins TRBV6-1 and TRBJ2-3; the D gene is possibly TRBD2 (5 bases). Deletions cut 6 bases from V and 6 bases from J, with 13 bases between. The germline V gene has CDR1 MNHNS and CDR2 SASEGT. The CDR3 length is 13 residues. This CDR3 reads CASSASSWDTQYF. The CDR3, as DNA: TGTGCCAGCAGCGCTAGCTCGTGGGATACGCAGTATTTT.

The rearrangement uses TRBV29-1 and TRBJ2-5; a weak D match, TRBD1 (6 bases). V gave up 4 bases and J gave up 5 bases, with 11 bases separating them. This CDR3 spans 12 amino acids. The V gene's germline CDR1 is SQVTM and CDR2 ANQGSEA. CDR3 protein: CSVVRQAETQYF. The CDR3 nucleotides are TGCAGCGTTGTGAGACAGGCGGAGACCCAGTACTTC.

J is TRBJ2-7 and V is TRBV10-3, with 8 bases fitting TRBD2. Per the germline V gene, CDR1 is ENHRY and CDR2 is SYGVKD. The CDR3 is 16 residues long. The V and J ends lost 2 bases and 5 bases, in that order; junction bases with no gene match: 11. The CDR3 DNA reads as TGTGCCATCAGTGAGGCATCCGGGACTAGGGGGAACGAGCAGTACTTC. Residues: CAISEASGTRGNEQYF.